These 25 T cell receptor beta chains came from one sample sequenced in a study of CD8 T cells in Susac syndrome. RNA totalling roughly 0.45 to 1 ug underwent reverse transcription with random hexamers. TCRdb called the immunoSEQ multiplex PCR reads again in MiXCR, with one record for every CDR3 protein. The data contain about 140,000 distinct CDR3 sequences, around 94% of them singletons. Sequencing input: CD4+ T cells from PBMCs. The receptor set was obtained from a human donor in good health.

The V call is TRBV19, the J call TRBJ2-6; no definite D call. Looked up from germline, CDR1 is LNHDA and CDR2 is SQIVND (reference sequence). There are 14 residues in the CDR3. V lost 10 bases to trimming and J lost 4 bases, with 14 bases between them. In DNA form, the CDR3 reads TGTGCCACCAAGTATGGATTAGGGGCCAACGTCCTGACTTTC. Amino acid sequence: CATKYGLGANVLTF.

This chain joins TRBV20-1 and TRBJ2-1; D gene unclear. Germline V gene lookup returns CDR1 DFQATT and CDR2 SNEGSKA (reference sequence). The V gene lost 0 bases and the J gene lost 4 bases, with 13 bases spanning the gap. The CDR3 loop spans 15 amino acids. CDR3 sequence reads: CSARDTRRSYNEQFF. For the CDR3, the DNA is TGCAGTGCTAGAGATACGAGGCGGAGTTACAATGAGCAGTTCTTC.

The V and J genes are TRBV7-9 and TRBJ2-3; possible D gene TRBD1, 5 bases. CDR1 SEHNR and CDR2 FQNEAQ come from the germline V gene (reference sequence). V gave up 5 bases and J gave up 0 bases, with 12 bases separating them. The CDR3 covers 15 residues. The CDR3 DNA is TGTGCCAGCAGCGGGAACAGGCCTAGCACAGATACGCAGTATTTT. It translates to CASSGNRPSTDTQYF.

The chain recombines TRBV30 with TRBJ1-1; D is ambiguous. CDR1 is GTSNPN, CDR2 SVGIG, per germline (reference sequence). With 2 bases removed from V and 5 bases from J, the gap between germline ends came to 12 bases. The CDR3 sequence is 13 residues long. The CDR3 DNA reads TGTGCCTGGAGTTTTGGCAGGATGACTGAAGCTTTCTTT. It yields the protein CAWSFGRMTEAFF. Based on the CDR3 plus reference TRBV30 and TRBJ1-1, the full variable domain is SQTIHQWPATLVQPVGSPLSLECTVEGTSNPNLYWYRQAAGRGLQLLFYSVGIGQISSEVPQNLSASRPQDRQFILSSKKLLLSDSGFYLCAWSFGRMTEAFFGQGTRLTVV.

The CDR3 sequence: CASSLGQGDTQYF. The CDR3 DNA sequence: TGTGCCAGCAGCTTAGGACAGGGGGATACGCAGTATTTT. The chain has TRBV7-9 and TRBJ2-3, with 8 bases aligning to TRBD1. The V gene's germline CDR1 is SEHNR and CDR2 FQNEAQ (reference sequence). Trimming at V came to 1 base and at J to 6 bases, leaving 0 bases not matched to a gene. CDR3 size: 13 residues.

This clonotype was observed a single time. The chain has TRBV3-1 and TRBJ2-7; D call uncertain. The CDR3 is 12 residues long. Trimming removed 3 bases from V and 7 bases from J, with 10 bases in between. Germline-derived CDR1 and CDR2 are LGHDT and YNNKEL (reference sequence). As DNA, the CDR3 is TGTGCCAGCAGCCATTGGGATCTGGAGCAGTACTTC. Translation gives CASSHWDLEQYF.

This clonotype was counted a single time. V is TRBV5-1 and J is TRBJ2-2; 8 bases fit TRBD1. Trimming removed 3 bases from V and 0 bases from J; junction bases left unmatched: 4. This CDR3 is 16 amino acids long. Germline V gene lookup returns CDR1 SGHRS and CDR2 YFSETQ. CDR3 region: CASSSGQGSNTGELFF. The CDR3 nucleotides read TGCGCCAGCAGCTCAGGACAGGGCTCGAACACCGGGGAGCTGTTTTTT.

This chain connects TRBV20-1 to TRBJ1-1; D perhaps matches TRBD1 (5 bases). The germline V gene has CDR1 DFQATT and CDR2 SNEGSKA (reference sequence). This CDR3 region has 11 residues. CDR3 loop: CGYRSGSEAFF. The CDR3 DNA is TGCGGCTACAGGTCTGGGTCTGAAGCTTTCTTT.

The CDR3: CASAWGQGQETQYF. CDR3 DNA: TGTGCCAGTGCGTGGGGTCAGGGTCAAGAGACCCAGTACTTC. V gene TRBV19 combines with J gene TRBJ2-5; possible D gene TRBD1, 5 bases. Germline V CDR1 and CDR2: LNHDA, SQIVND (reference sequence). V shed 8 bases and J shed 2 bases, with 15 bases lying between them. CDR3 length: 14 amino acids.

This chain uses TRBV6-1 with TRBJ2-5; 8 bases fit TRBD2. V was pared by 4 bases and J by 4 bases, with 8 bases of the junction left unmatched. The CDR3 contains 15 residues. From germline, CDR1 is MNHNS and CDR2 SASEGT. As DNA, the CDR3 is TGTGCCAGCAGTGTCACTAGCGGTAACCCAGAGACCCAGTACTTC. This sequence encodes CASSVTSGNPETQYF.

This sequence joins TRBV6-1 and TRBJ2-1; 12 nucleotides agree with TRBD2. The CDR3 is 15 amino acids. Losses at the gene ends were 6 bases for V and 8 bases for J; bases not matched to a gene: 8. Germline V gives CDR1 MNHNS, CDR2 SASEGT. The CDR3 here is CASRGSSGRAHEQFF. The DNA of the CDR3 is TGTGCCAGCAGAGGTTCTAGCGGGAGGGCCCATGAGCAGTTCTTC.

The rearrangement uses TRBV10-2 and TRBJ2-7, with D unclear. The V and J ends lost 5 bases and 3 bases respectively, with 11 bases between them. Germline CDR1 reads WSHSY; CDR2 reads SAAADI. CDR3 length: 13 residues. The CDR3 bases are TGCGCCAGCAGTCCTGCCCCTCACTACGAGCAGTACTTC. It translates to CASSPAPHYEQYF.

V is TRBV3-1 and J is TRBJ1-2; D gene unclear. Germline-derived CDR1 and CDR2 are LGHDT and YNNKEL (reference sequence). V lost 1 base and J 0 bases, leaving 6 bases between the germline ends. This CDR3 is built from 14 residues. CDR3 amino acids: CASSQGSTNYGYTF. CDR3 nucleotides: TGTGCCAGCAGCCAAGGATCGACTAACTATGGCTACACCTTC.

The V call is TRBV20-1, the J call TRBJ1-2; unclear D gene. Germline CDR1 is DFQATT and CDR2 is SNEGSKA (reference sequence). V gave up 1 base and J gave up 4 bases, with 7 bases separating them. CDR3 length: 12 residues. CDR3 nucleotide sequence: TGCAGTGCTAGAGTTACAGCCTATGGCTACACCTTC. Amino acid sequence: CSARVTAYGYTF.

The genes are TRBV12-3 or TRBV12-4 and TRBJ1-4; TRBD1 matches at 9 bases. After removal of 3 bases from V and 14 bases from J, the junction contained 7 bases not matched to a gene. This CDR3 has 13 amino acids. CDR3 sequence (DNA): TGTGCCAGCAGTTTGGGACAGGGTTTACGGCTGTTTTTT. It yields the protein CASSLGQGLRLFF.

This clonotype was observed a single time. V usage is TRBV7-2 and J usage is TRBJ2-5; unclear D gene. The CDR3 extends over 13 amino acids. With 2 bases removed from V and 1 base from J, the gap between germline ends came to 5 bases. CDR1 and CDR2 (germline): SGHTA, FQGNSA. In DNA form, the CDR3 reads TGTGCCAGCAGCTTATTAATCCAAGAGACCCAGTACTTC. The encoded protein is CASSLLIQETQYF.

Points on this clonotype: One end of the junction varies from germline; a read error may be responsible. The chain is built from TRBV27 and TRBJ2-7; 7 bases agree with TRBD1. Looked up from germline, CDR1 is MNHEY and CDR2 is SMNVEV (reference sequence). The CDR3 spans 15 residues. The CDR3 DNA reads TGTGCCAGCAGTATATCGACAGGGATGTCCTACGAGCAGTACTTC. It yields the protein CASSISTGMSYEQYF.

The chain recombines TRBV6-6 with TRBJ2-7; D possibly matches TRBD1 or TRBD2 (5 bases each). The CDR3 totals 12 residues. The germline V gene has CDR1 MNHNY and CDR2 SVGAGI (reference sequence). V was cut by 6 bases and J by 11 bases, with 17 bases left in between. CDR3 loop: CASSAVGTGKYF. The CDR3 nucleotides read TGTGCCAGCAGCGCGGTGGGGACCGGGAAGTACTTC.

This rearrangement joins TRBV6-1 to TRBJ2-2, with D tentatively TRBD1 (5 bases). The germline V gene encodes CDR1 MNHNS and CDR2 SASEGT. The CDR3 sequence is 16 residues long. Trimming removed 6 bases from V and 6 bases from J, with 20 bases in between. The CDR3 protein is CASRTQDSPLSGELFF. The CDR3 nucleotides are TGTGCCAGCAGGACCCAAGACAGTCCTCTCTCCGGGGAGCTGTTTTTT.

The chain is built from TRBV11-1 and TRBJ2-5; D unresolved. With 1 base removed from V and 0 bases from J, the gap between germline ends came to 3 bases. Germline lookup yields CDR1 SGHAT and CDR2 FQDESV (reference sequence). CDR3 length: 13 amino acids. CDR3 sequence reads: CASSLDYQETQYF. CDR3 sequence (DNA): TGTGCCAGCAGCTTAGACTACCAAGAGACCCAGTACTTC.

The rearrangement uses TRBV19 and TRBJ1-1; TRBD1 is a possible D gene (6 bases). The CDR3 totals 16 residues. Germline loops: CDR1 LNHDA, CDR2 SQIVND (reference sequence). V was shortened by 5 bases and J by 0 bases, with 16 bases between the two germline ends. CDR3 sequence: CASSHRGQSMNTEAFF. CDR3 DNA sequence: TGTGCCAGTAGTCACCGAGGACAGTCGATGAACACTGAAGCTTTCTTT.

The rearrangement joins TRBV30 to TRBJ1-1; 7 positions agree with TRBD1. The CDR3 consists of 16 residues. V trimming: 4 bases; J trimming: 5 bases; junction bases outside the gene matches: 16. The germline gives CDR1 GTSNPN, CDR2 SVGIG (reference sequence). The CDR3 protein is CAWKKGTALISTEAFF. The CDR3 region has the DNA TGTGCCTGGAAAAAGGGGACAGCACTTATTAGTACTGAAGCTTTCTTT.

This clonotype was recorded a few times. The CDR3 spells CASSYSKVNEQFF. In DNA form, the CDR3 reads TGTGCCAGCAGTTACTCGAAGGTCAATGAGCAGTTCTTC. The genes are TRBV6-2 or TRBV6-3 and TRBJ2-1; no reliable D call. V was cut by 0 bases and J by 6 bases, with 6 bases left in between. The CDR3 contains 13 residues. Germline V gives CDR1 MNHEY, CDR2 SVGEGT.

This chain uses TRBV5-6 with TRBJ2-7, with D perhaps matching TRBD2 (5 bases). This CDR3 is 14 amino acids long. Germline V gene lookup returns CDR1 SGHDT and CDR2 YYEEEE. Between the trimmed V and J ends, which lost 0 bases and 1 base, there was a span of 8 bases. In DNA form, the CDR3 reads TGTGCCAGCAGCTTGGTGGACTGGTCCTACGAGCAGTACTTC. Its translation is CASSLVDWSYEQYF.

The J gene is TRBJ2-7, the V gene TRBV30; no reliable D call. Between the trimmed V and J ends, which lost 3 bases and 1 base, there was a span of 10 bases. The CDR3 totals 13 residues. CDR1 is GTSNPN and CDR2 is SVGIG in the germline V gene (reference sequence). CDR3 coding DNA: TGTGCCTGGAGAATCGGCGGTTCCTACGAGCAGTACTTC. Residues: CAWRIGGSYEQYF.